This T cell receptor (beta chain) originates from a study of response to subunit inactivated influenza vaccine. This CDR3 spans 17 amino acids. The J segment lost 0 bases and the V segment lost 6 bases, leaving 10 bases of the junction unmatched. This clonotype was detected a few times. TCRdb analysed the RT-PCR reads with MiXCR anew, one entry per CDR3 protein. This table holds about 540,000 distinct CDR3 sequences, roughly 25% found once. The same specimen was also included in a second study, on T cells expressing NK-cell markers. From that second work: UMIs were included in TCR beta cDNA generated by 5'RACE template switching. TCR beta repertoires came from sorted CD3+CD56+NKG2C+, CD3+CD56+NKG2C- and CD3+CD56-NKG2C+ T cells. The share of CD8+ T cells held by dominant NKG2C+ clonotypes was about 1.0-7.5% in about six donors. Leadership of the CD3+CD56-NKG2C+ fraction also belonged to these clonotypes in several donors.

The rearrangement joins TRBV12-3 or TRBV12-4 to TRBJ2-5; the match to TRBD1 covers 10 bases. The origin of this receptor is a man aged 50 to 59 who received an inactivated influenza vaccine. Sample: CD4+ T cells sorted from PBMCs, taken 11 to 12 days after vaccination. Here the CDR3 reads CASRPAPGQGYQETQYF. DNA for the CDR3: TGTGCCAGCAGACCCGCACCGGGACAGGGGTACCAAGAGACCCAGTACTTC.